This record looks at one T cell receptor (beta chain) sequence and its context. Its specificity is unknown. The entry originates in a study of T cell clonotyping in hematopoietic cell transplantation. Sequencing was performed with immunoSEQ multiplex PCR; in TCRdb, only in-frame clones are kept and a portion is missing. The sample consists of roughly 15,000 clones, about nine tenths of them appearing once. Study results and caveats: Graft donor and pretransplant recipient Inverse Simpson Index values predicted broader posttransplant TCR diversity.

The germline V gene encodes CDR1 SGHDT and CDR2 YYEEEE. This CDR3 spans 14 amino acids. V lost 4 bases to trimming and J lost 2 bases; unmatched junction nucleotides: 3. The chain carries TRBV5-6 and TRBJ2-7, with 10 bases matching TRBD1. The clonotype comes from a man aged 50-60 years in good health. Some clones in this sample may be carry-over from other donors' samples. The sample was peripheral blood mononuclear cells. The CDR3 sequence: CASSPGTGAYEQYF. In DNA, the CDR3 is TGTGCCAGCAGCCCCGGGACAGGGGCCTACGAGCAGTACTTC.